This TCR beta chain was documented in a study of shared clonotypes between healthy human individuals (dated by TCRdb to between 2020 and 2021). Background for the entire study: Three men and two women, aged 18 to 49 years, made up the cohort. Per donor, three plates each were used for CD4 naive and CD4 memory, two for CD8 naive, and one for CD8 memory. To estimate repertoire size and how much clonotype sharing occurs between individuals, the study deeply sequenced the blood TCR repertoires of five or six healthy adults. Different laboratories and diverse techniques were used to prepare libraries and sequence TCR repertoires, to increase sequencing depth and limit assay-specific biases. Between about 0.85 and 10 billion PBMCs per donor were obtained by leukapheresis.

TCR CDR3 regions were amplified from genomic DNA by multiplex PCR using the deep immunoSEQ assay. Extracted genomic DNA from each cell subset was distributed evenly across all wells of several immunoSEQ 96-well plates, and each plate was treated as a replicate. Each replicate PCR for sorted subsets received about 200 ng genomic DNA, equal to tens of thousands of T cell genomes. Purified libraries were measured with a Qubit 3.0 fluorometer, size-checked on a Bioanalyzer 2100, and measured again with the KAPA Library Quantification kit. Each immunoSEQ 96-well plate was sequenced on its own single-read 150-cycle Illumina NextSeq 550 flow cell. In the paper's pipeline: Because the immunoSEQ output included only junctional sequences and no quality scores, the filtering could not be the same as the filtering used for full-length reads. To assign V/J genes and CDR3, sequences were annotated against IMGT germline references using PyIR, a Python wrapper for IgBLAST v1.9. Reads with weak V/J assignments (E-value above 1e-6), missing CDR3, stop codons, out-of-frame junctions, or ambiguous translated residues were removed. A V3J clonotype was defined by an identical inferred V gene, J gene, and CDR3 amino acid sequence. Percentage overlap between repertoires was computed as shared unique clonotypes divided by the size of the smaller repertoire. Three approaches were used to assess repertoire richness: RTK rarefaction, the Chao1 estimator, and Recon v2.1 estimates of unobserved clonotypes. Generation probabilities were computed with OLGA for all TCRbeta clonotypes obtained by the gDNA method from a handful of donors. TCRdb stores this immuneACCESS table with in-frame sequences only. Part of the clones is absent; in the studies checked, under half of the shortfall reflects unresolved V genes, and no reason is known for the rest. The DNA gave D and trimming, while V, J and clone size come from that table. The sample includes approximately 2,300,000 clones, with around 93% observed a single time. In total, the top ten clones hold approximately 0.41% of the sample.

Concerning this clone itself: The antigen it binds to is not known. No quality values exist for individual bases; no much larger clone is one base distant.

On the study overall, not on this receptor specifically: Sharing across four donors was observed for around 5% of naive CD4, over 3% of naive CD8, 2.3% of memory CD4, and roughly 0.43% of memory CD8 clonotypes. Because the study included a small number of donors, the genetic and exposure-history diversity represented was limited. Rarefaction of sorted-subset datasets indicated incomplete sequencing despite the large sequencing depth. Naive subsets generally had larger estimated clonotype richness than memory subsets did. Pairwise subsampling indicated that sequencing depth was expected to affect the degree of clonotype sharing among donors. Higher generation probabilities were observed for clonotypes shared by all four sorted-subset donors than for non-shared clonotypes. Sampling was limited to blood, and TCR repertoires in tissue likely differ from TCR repertoires in blood.

CDR1 and CDR2 are drawn from the germline V gene: SNHLY, FYNNEI. There are 17 amino acids in the CDR3, from cysteine to phenylalanine inclusive. Left in the record is the CDR3 DNA by itself, 51 bases read in frame from the first base. V is clipped by 5 bases and J by 1 base, and the sequence between their germline boundaries is 20 bases long. The donors were healthy, HIV-negative adults who had no recently reported acute infections or vaccinations. Every donor was a Caucasian adult residing in Nashville, Tennessee, USA. CD4+ T cells were enriched through magnetic negative selection, after which naive cells were positively selected on CD45RA and the remaining negative fraction served as the memory subset. After blood collection by leukapheresis, PBMCs were isolated using Ficoll-Histopaque density gradient centrifugation and then cryopreserved in the vapor phase of liquid nitrogen. Analytical flow cytometry was used to check the purity and quantity of each magnetically sorted T cell population. From each sorted fraction, genomic DNA was isolated and quantified by UV absorbance on a Nanodrop 2000c.

What was sequenced was naive CD4+ T cells from PBMCs. The sample's cell subset or site label, in plain terms: CD45RA+ positively selected. The sequence was collected from a man between 18 and 29 years old in good health. Some clones in this sample may be carry-over from other donors' samples. The rearrangement joined TRBV2 to TRBJ1-1, with the identity of the D gene unclear. The base sequence is TGTGCCAGCAGTACCCCAGGTGGTAGCTTTCGGAACACTGAAGCTTTCTTT. Translated, it gives CASSTPGGSFRNTEAFF.